The 14 T cell receptor beta chains reported below all come from one sample, sequenced in a study of regulatory T cells in long-lasting Graves disease. Time point noted: persistent/refractory GD, antithyroid drugs over 5 years with positive TRAb. RNA isolated from PBMCs was used to make the TCR library. With iRepertoire HTBI primers and Arm-PCR of CDR3 regions, TCR beta libraries were built. In TCRdb, the multiplex PCR reads were re-called with MiXCR into one record per CDR3 protein. The repertoire holds 300,000 to 350,000 distinct CDR3 sequences, with around 19% as singletons. This specimen was peripheral blood mononuclear cells (PBMCs), taken when the disease was refractory, from a patient treated with antithyroid drugs. These receptors were obtained from a female donor with Graves disease.

Many counts were recorded for this clonotype. The V gene is TRBV7-9, the J gene TRBJ2-7; 8 bases map to TRBD2. Germline CDR1 reads SEHNR; CDR2 reads FQNEAQ (reference sequence). The trim removed 5 bases at V and 3 bases at J, leaving 12 bases unmatched. The CDR3 sequence is 16 residues long. The CDR3 is CASSLVPGLVIYEQYF. The CDR3 bases are TGTGCCAGCAGCCTCGTTCCGGGACTAGTGATCTACGAGCAGTACTTC.

This clonotype has at least ten counts. The genes are TRBV7-9 and TRBJ2-7; 11 bases fit TRBD2. The CDR3 has 16 residues. Per germline, CDR1 SEHNR and CDR2 FQNEAQ (reference sequence). Trimming took 0 bases from V and 4 from J; bases not matched to a gene: 5. The CDR3 DNA reads TGTGCCAGCAGCTTAGCGACCGGGACTAGCGGTTACGAGCAGTACTTC. Its protein product is CASSLATGTSGYEQYF. The full variable domain, completed using reference TRBV7-9 and TRBJ2-7, is DTGVSQNPRHKITKRGQNVTFRCDPISEHNRLYWYRQTLGQGPEFLTYFQNEAQLEKSRLLSDRFSAERPKGSFSTLEIQRTEQGDSAMYLCASSLATGTSGYEQYFGPGTRLTVT.

This clonotype came up many times. V gene TRBV6-5 combines with J gene TRBJ1-1, with 9 positions matching TRBD1. This CDR3 has 18 residues. The junction had 9 bases not matched to a gene; V was cut back by 0 bases and J by 1 base. Germline V gene sequence: CDR1 MNHEY, CDR2 SVGAGI. In nucleotides, the CDR3 is TGTGCCAGCAGTTACTCGGGGCTCCGGGACAGGGAGAACACTGAAGCTTTCTTT. Protein sequence: CASSYSGLRDRENTEAFF.

This clonotype turned up a few times. V and J are TRBV5-1 and TRBJ1-4; D is undetermined. Per the germline V gene, CDR1 is SGHRS and CDR2 is YFSETQ. V was shortened by 0 bases and J by 6 bases, with 6 bases between the two germline ends. This CDR3 has 13 amino acids. Here the CDR3 DNA reads TGCGCCAGCAGCTTGGACATCTATGAAAAACTGTTTTTT. Residues: CASSLDIYEKLFF.

This CDR3 reads CASTTRLAGGNQPQHF. The CDR3 nucleotides are TGTGCCAGTACCACAAGGCTCGCGGGTGGCAATCAGCCCCAGCATTTT. The V gene is TRBV19, the J gene TRBJ1-5; D not resolved. Germline assignment: CDR1 LNHDA and CDR2 SQIVND (reference sequence). The CDR3 is made up of 16 amino acids. Trimming pared 7 bases from V and 2 bases from J, leaving 18 bases between.

This clonotype has a count of ten or more. This chain links TRBV4-1 with TRBJ2-2; D not resolved. V lost 1 base and J lost 7, with 7 bases in between. The CDR3 contains 13 residues. Germline V gives CDR1 MGHRA, CDR2 YSYEKL. The chain's CDR3 is CASSQVGYGELFF. For the CDR3, the DNA is TGCGCCAGCAGCCAAGTAGGGTACGGGGAGCTGTTTTTT.

This clonotype was observed at least ten times. The chain links TRBV28 to TRBJ2-6; 11 nucleotides align to TRBD1. The CDR3 extends over 17 amino acids. CDR1 and CDR2 from the germline V gene are MDHEN and SYDVKM. J lost 3 bases, V lost 4 bases, and 5 bases had no gene match. CDR3 in DNA: TGTGCCAGCAGTTCGGGACAGGGGGTCGGTGGGGCCAACGTCCTGACTTTC. It is translated as CASSSGQGVGGANVLTF.

This clonotype was recorded a few times. Germline and junction disagree at one end, which may indicate a read error. The chain carries TRBV2 and TRBJ1-2, with unresolved D. CDR1 and CDR2 (germline): SNHLY, FYNNEI. This CDR3 is 11 amino acids long. The CDR3 sequence: CVSSEIAGYTF. CDR3 sequence (DNA): TGTGTCAGCAGTGAAATTGCTGGCTACACCTTC. The complete variable domain, with remaining parts taken from reference TRBV2 and TRBJ1-2, reads EPEVTQTPSHQVTQMGQEVILRCVPISNHLYFYWYRQILGQKVEFLVSFYNNEISEKSEIFDDQFSVERPDGSNFTLKIRSTKLEDSAMYFCVSSEIAGYTFGSGTRLTVV.

This rearrangement joins TRBV20-1 to TRBJ1-5; 7 bases match TRBD1. The germline CDR1 and CDR2 sequences are DFQATT and SNEGSKA (reference sequence). V shed 0 bases and J 7 bases; nucleotides not matched to a gene: 6. This CDR3 spans 14 amino acids. In DNA, the CDR3 is TGCAGTGCTAGAGAACACAGGGGAAGGCAGCCCCAGCATTTT. Amino acids: CSAREHRGRQPQHF.

This clonotype has more than one count but fewer than ten. The genes are TRBV5-5 and TRBJ1-4; D unresolved. Germline V CDR1 and CDR2: SGHKS, YYEKEE (reference sequence). V was clipped by 4 bases and J by 0 bases, with 10 bases between them. This CDR3 has 15 amino acids. CDR3 bases: TGTGCCAGCAGCCCCCAGTGGACAACTAATGAAAAACTGTTTTTT. This translates into CASSPQWTTNEKLFF.

The chain combines TRBV5-1 with TRBJ2-2; D remains ambiguous. The germline V gene encodes CDR1 SGHRS and CDR2 YFSETQ. This CDR3 spans 11 amino acids. V dropped 6 bases and J dropped 8 bases, with 8 bases sitting between them. The CDR3 coding sequence is TGCGCCAGCACATCTACTGGGGAGCTGTTTTTT. Its translation: CASTSTGELFF.

This clonotype was counted many times. The V and J genes are TRBV2 and TRBJ1-5; no firm D call. CDR1 is SNHLY and CDR2 is FYNNEI in the germline V gene. Trimming took 8 bases from V and 3 from J, leaving 8 bases between them. CDR3 length equals 12 residues. For the CDR3, the DNA is TGTGCCAGCGCACCTTTCAATCAGCCCCAGCATTTT. It codes for CASAPFNQPQHF.

This clonotype was detected only a few times. The CDR3, as DNA: TGTGCCTGGAGTATTGGACAGGGCTACGAGCAGTACTTC. Translation: CAWSIGQGYEQYF. The chain uses TRBV30 and TRBJ2-7; TRBD1 aligns across 8 bases. V dropped 2 bases and J dropped 3; count of bases not matched to a gene: 3. The CDR3 has 13 residues. Germline loops: CDR1 GTSNPN, CDR2 SVGIG (reference sequence).

The CDR3 DNA is TGTGCCAGCGCTAGCGGGACCACGGGGGGGGAGCTGTTTTTT. Its protein is CASASGTTGGELFF. The rearrangement links TRBV3-1 to TRBJ2-2, with 9 bases identical to TRBD2. CDR1 LGHDT and CDR2 YNNKEL come from the germline V gene (reference sequence). Losses at the gene ends were 8 bases for V and 8 bases for J; bases not matched to a gene: 9. CDR3 length equals 14 residues.